The clone carrying this T cell receptor beta chain ranks as medium-sized. Its antigen is currently unknown. The source of the sample is a study of vaccination and CD4 T cells after COVID-19. This CDR3 is 14 amino acids long. Germline CDR1 is SGHRS and CDR2 is YFSETQ. V lost 4 bases to trimming and J lost 2 bases; unmatched junction nucleotides: 3. Treatment given: approximately nine-day PBMC culture with coronavirus spike peptide pools or control peptides (ViraFEST assay). Cultured CD4+ T-cell DNA underwent Oncomine TCR Beta short-read sequencing. Via MiXCR, TCRdb re-called the PCR reads, giving one row per CDR3 protein. This table holds 15,000 to 20,000 distinct CDR3 sequences, more than 55% found once.

Sample: CD4+ T cells from blood, cultured in vitro, taken before SARS-CoV-2 vaccination. The receptor was isolated from a human donor who had recovered from COVID-19. The J gene is TRBJ1-5, the V gene TRBV5-1, with TRBD1 identical over 7 bases. The CDR3 region is CASSEGTGNQPQHF. In DNA form, the CDR3 reads TGCGCCAGCAGCGAGGGGACAGGCAATCAGCCCCAGCATTTT.